The rows below give T cell receptor beta chains drawn from one sample of a study of cytomegalovirus exposure and HLA in healthy donors. TCRdb's table, derived via immunoSEQ multiplex PCR, lists solely in-frame clones and lacks some. The sample has fewer than 200,000 clones; approximately 9.5% are singletons. Sequencing used PBMCs. Source of these receptors: a woman in her 30s in good health and CMV-seropositive. The CDR3 runs from the conserved cysteine through the conserved F or W. A D gene is named only where the DNA matches it firmly. Rows may omit the clone size; those that give it use once, few, many or a size class.

abundance: few
v_gene: TRBV5-1
d_gene: TRBD1
j_gene: TRBJ1-4
CDR3aa: CASSLGQGEKLFF
CDR3nt: TGCGCCAGCAGCTTGGGACAGGGCGAAAAACTGTTTTTT

abundance: NA
v_gene: TRBV4-1
d_gene: NA
j_gene: TRBJ2-3
CDR3aa: CASSQGLTRRMISTDTQYF
CDR3nt: TGCGCCAGCAGCCAAGGTTTGACTAGGAGGATGATTAGCACAGATACGCAGTATTTT

abundance: few
v_gene: TRBV6-4
d_gene: TRBD1
j_gene: TRBJ1-1
CDR3aa: CASSDPRPGTGGRNTEAFF
CDR3nt: TGTGCCAGCAGTGACCCACGGCCAGGGACAGGGGGTAGGAACACTGAAGCTTTCTTT

abundance: few
v_gene: TRBV25-1
d_gene: NA
j_gene: TRBJ2-5
CDR3aa: CASSYMKKETQYF
CDR3nt: TGTGCCAGCAGTTACATGAAAAAAGAGACCCAGTACTTC

abundance: few
v_gene: TRBV6-5
d_gene: TRBD2
j_gene: TRBJ2-1
CDR3aa: CASSYSLAEIYNEQFF
CDR3nt: TGTGCCAGCAGTTACTCACTAGCGGAGATTTACAATGAGCAGTTCTTC

abundance: NA
v_gene: TRBV27
d_gene: NA
j_gene: TRBJ2-7
CDR3aa: CASSPHDRDTSYEQYF
CDR3nt: TGTGCCAGCAGTCCCCACGACCGGGACACCTCCTACGAGCAGTACTTC

abundance: NA
v_gene: TRBV27
d_gene: TRBD1
j_gene: TRBJ1-2
CDR3aa: CASSLAGGYGYTF
CDR3nt: TGTGCCAGCAGTTTAGCAGGGGGCTATGGCTACACCTTC

abundance: NA
v_gene: TRBV6-6
d_gene: NA
j_gene: TRBJ1-4
CDR3aa: CASSMGRPNEKLFF
CDR3nt: TGTGCCAGCAGCATGGGGCGGCCTAATGAAAAACTGTTTTTT

abundance: NA
v_gene: TRBV6-5
d_gene: TRBD1
j_gene: TRBJ1-1
CDR3aa: CASSAGTGVEAFF
CDR3nt: TGTGCCAGCAGCGCCGGGACAGGGGTTGAAGCTTTCTTT

abundance: few
v_gene: TRBV6-1
d_gene: NA
j_gene: TRBJ1-1
CDR3aa: CASTWTVLAEAFF
CDR3nt: TGTGCCAGCACCTGGACAGTACTCGCCGAGGCTTTCTTT

abundance: NA
v_gene: TRBV19
d_gene: NA
j_gene: TRBJ1-5
CDR3aa: CASTIGSVGPQHF
CDR3nt: TGTGCCAGTACCATAGGCAGCGTGGGGCCCCAGCATTTT

abundance: NA
v_gene: TRBV27
d_gene: TRBD1
j_gene: TRBJ2-2
CDR3aa: CASSDRGNTGELFF
CDR3nt: TGTGCCAGCAGCGACAGGGGGAACACCGGGGAGCTGTTTTTT

abundance: few
v_gene: TRBV6-6
d_gene: TRBD1
j_gene: TRBJ1-4
CDR3aa: CASSPGTGRYEKLFF
CDR3nt: TGTGCCAGCAGTCCGGGGACAGGGAGGTATGAAAAACTGTTTTTT

abundance: NA
v_gene: TRBV4-1
d_gene: NA
j_gene: TRBJ2-1
CDR3aa: CASSQETGEQFF
CDR3nt: TGCGCCAGCAGCCAAGAAACCGGTGAGCAGTTCTTC

abundance: once
v_gene: TRBV7-3
d_gene: TRBD1
j_gene: TRBJ1-1
CDR3aa: CASSFGTGTEAFF
CDR3nt: TGTGCCAGCAGCTTCGGGACAGGGACCGAAGCTTTCTTT

abundance: NA
v_gene: TRBV6-6
d_gene: NA
j_gene: TRBJ2-2
CDR3aa: CASSRQSGELFF
CDR3nt: TGTGCCAGCAGCCGACAATCCGGGGAGCTGTTTTTT

abundance: NA
v_gene: TRBV10-3
d_gene: NA
j_gene: TRBJ1-1
CDR3aa: CAIRKGQVNTEAFF
CDR3nt: TGTGCCATCAGGAAGGGACAAGTGAACACTGAAGCTTTCTTT

abundance: NA
v_gene: TRBV7-7
d_gene: TRBD2
j_gene: TRBJ2-1
CDR3aa: CASSPGLASYNEQFF
CDR3nt: TGTGCCAGCAGCCCCGGACTAGCGTCGTACAATGAGCAGTTCTTC

abundance: few
v_gene: TRBV6-6
d_gene: TRBD1
j_gene: TRBJ2-5
CDR3aa: CASSYSGQGKETQYF
CDR3nt: TGTGCCAGCAGTTACTCGGGACAGGGGAAAGAGACCCAGTACTTC

abundance: few
v_gene: TRBV6-1
d_gene: NA
j_gene: TRBJ1-2
CDR3aa: CASSVQPLHGGLYGYTF
CDR3nt: TGTGCCAGCAGTGTCCAACCTCTCCACGGAGGGCTCTATGGCTACACCTTC

abundance: few
v_gene: TRBV7-9
d_gene: NA
j_gene: TRBJ1-5
CDR3aa: CASSLRGSNQPQHF
CDR3nt: TGTGCCAGCAGCTTAAGGGGTAGCAATCAGCCCCAGCATTTT

abundance: few
v_gene: TRBV19
d_gene: TRBD2
j_gene: TRBJ2-5
CDR3aa: CASSMGQLAGRGETQYF
CDR3nt: TGTGCCAGTAGTATGGGTCAACTAGCGGGGAGAGGAGAGACCCAGTACTTC

abundance: once
v_gene: TRBV7-9
d_gene: TRBD1
j_gene: TRBJ2-7
CDR3aa: CASEGQTGGGYEQYF
CDR3nt: TGTGCCAGCGAGGGGCAGACAGGGGGCGGATACGAGCAGTACTTC

abundance: NA
v_gene: TRBV2
d_gene: NA
j_gene: TRBJ2-3
CDR3aa: CASSDRAATDTQYF
CDR3nt: TGTGCCAGCAGTGACAGGGCCGCCACAGATACGCAGTATTTT

abundance: NA
v_gene: TRBV5-4
d_gene: TRBD1
j_gene: TRBJ2-1
CDR3aa: CASSPKLTGGGEQFF
CDR3nt: TGTGCCAGCAGTCCGAAGCTAACAGGGGGCGGGGAGCAGTTCTTC

abundance: NA
v_gene: TRBV2
d_gene: TRBD2
j_gene: TRBJ2-7
CDR3aa: CASSVEREFHEQYF
CDR3nt: TGTGCCAGCAGTGTCGAGCGGGAGTTCCACGAGCAGTACTTC

abundance: few
v_gene: TRBV10-3
d_gene: NA
j_gene: TRBJ2-5
CDR3aa: CAIRADLVGVEETQYF
CDR3nt: TGTGCCATCAGGGCTGACCTGGTCGGGGTAGAAGAGACCCAGTACTTC

abundance: few
v_gene: TRBV6-1
d_gene: NA
j_gene: TRBJ2-3
CDR3aa: CASRTPSGDTQYF
CDR3nt: TGTGCCAGCCGAACCCCTAGTGGCGATACGCAGTATTTT

abundance: few
v_gene: TRBV27
d_gene: NA
j_gene: TRBJ2-2
CDR3aa: CASSGSRRTGELFF
CDR3nt: TGTGCCAGCAGTGGGAGCCGGCGAACCGGGGAGCTGTTTTTT

abundance: few
v_gene: TRBV19
d_gene: TRBD1
j_gene: TRBJ2-7
CDR3aa: CASSPGQGAYYEQYF
CDR3nt: TGTGCCAGTAGTCCGGGACAGGGGGCTTACTACGAGCAGTACTTC

abundance: NA
v_gene: TRBV7-2
d_gene: TRBD2
j_gene: TRBJ2-5
CDR3aa: CASSQGLAGGQYF
CDR3nt: TGTGCCAGCAGCCAAGGACTAGCGGGAGGGCAGTACTTC

abundance: NA
v_gene: TRBV29-1
d_gene: TRBD1
j_gene: TRBJ1-2
CDR3aa: CSVGGQGDGYTF
CDR3nt: TGCAGCGTTGGCGGACAGGGGGATGGCTACACCTTC

abundance: NA
v_gene: TRBV7-9
d_gene: NA
j_gene: TRBJ1-1
CDR3aa: CASSPQGTMNTEAFF
CDR3nt: TGTGCCAGCAGCCCACAGGGTACCATGAACACTGAAGCTTTCTTT

abundance: NA
v_gene: TRBV30
d_gene: NA
j_gene: TRBJ1-1
CDR3aa: CAWSKGKGTEAFF
CDR3nt: TGTGCCTGGAGTAAGGGGAAAGGCACTGAAGCTTTCTTT

abundance: NA
v_gene: TRBV5-1
d_gene: NA
j_gene: TRBJ2-2
CDR3aa: CASSLGQVANTGELFF
CDR3nt: TGCGCCAGCAGCTTGGGACAGGTCGCGAACACCGGGGAGCTGTTTTTT

abundance: NA
v_gene: TRBV5-1
d_gene: NA
j_gene: TRBJ2-5
CDR3aa: CASSLASSSYQETQYF
CDR3nt: TGCGCCAGCAGCTTGGCCAGTTCCTCTTACCAAGAGACCCAGTACTTC

abundance: few
v_gene: TRBV11-1
d_gene: TRBD1
j_gene: TRBJ2-7
CDR3aa: CASSEGQGSYEQYF
CDR3nt: TGTGCCAGCAGCGAAGGACAGGGGTCCTACGAGCAGTACTTC

abundance: NA
v_gene: TRBV6-5
d_gene: NA
j_gene: TRBJ1-4
CDR3aa: CASRSILNEKLFF
CDR3nt: TGTGCCAGCAGATCGATTCTAAATGAAAAACTGTTTTTT

abundance: few
v_gene: TRBV10-1
d_gene: NA
j_gene: TRBJ2-3
CDR3aa: CASQGTISSTDTQYF
CDR3nt: TGCGCCAGCCAGGGGACTATCTCTAGCACAGATACGCAGTATTTT

abundance: few
v_gene: TRBV9
d_gene: NA
j_gene: TRBJ2-7
CDR3aa: CASSLSGSSNSYEQYF
CDR3nt: TGTGCCAGCAGCCTCAGCGGGTCAAGTAACTCCTACGAGCAGTACTTC

abundance: few
v_gene: TRBV5-1
d_gene: TRBD1
j_gene: TRBJ1-1
CDR3aa: CASSLEGRGQGTEAFF
CDR3nt: TGCGCCAGCAGCTTGGAGGGCAGGGGGCAAGGCACTGAAGCTTTCTTT

abundance: NA
v_gene: TRBV10-3
d_gene: TRBD1
j_gene: TRBJ1-5
CDR3aa: CAISDDRGANQPQHF
CDR3nt: TGTGCCATCAGTGATGACAGGGGCGCTAATCAGCCCCAGCATTTT